This T cell receptor beta chain appears in the sequencing data of a study of regulatory T cells in long-lasting Graves disease. The CDR3 spans 16 residues. Germline loops: CDR1 SEHNR, CDR2 FQNEAQ (reference sequence). V shed 5 bases and J 3 bases; nucleotides not matched to a gene: 10. With iRepertoire HTBI primers and Arm-PCR of CDR3 regions, TCR beta libraries were built. TCRdb itself ran the multiplex PCR reads through MiXCR, one entry per CDR3 protein. The data contain hundreds of thousands of distinct CDR3 sequences, 16% of them singletons. Noted time point: newly diagnosed GD, antithyroid drugs for less than 3 months. The TCR library was prepared using RNA isolated from PBMCs. This clonotype has a count of ten or more. The data were also submitted as part of a second study, on T cells in Graves' hyperthyroidism and ophthalmopathy. That work states: First-round RT-PCR with HTBI primers amplified the TCR CDR3 region.

The rearrangement uses TRBV7-9 and TRBJ2-3; 8 bases map to TRBD1. This sample comprised peripheral blood mononuclear cells (PBMCs), obtained at new diagnosis, from a patient treated with antithyroid drugs. This clonotype originated in a man in his forties with Graves disease. CDR3 in amino acids: CASSPRTGSGTDTQYF. CDR3 DNA: TGTGCCAGCAGCCCAAGGACAGGGTCGGGGACAGATACGCAGTATTTT. The full variable domain, with the rest looked up from reference TRBV7-9 and TRBJ2-3, is DTGVSQNPRHKITKRGQNVTFRCDPISEHNRLYWYRQTLGQGPEFLTYFQNEAQLEKSRLLSDRFSAERPKGSFSTLEIQRTEQGDSAMYLCASSPRTGSGTDTQYFGPGTRLTVL.